These T cell receptor beta chains were read from a single sample in a study of OX40 agonist ivuxolimab in advanced cancers. TCRdb keeps only in-frame clones here, not all; method: immunoSEQ multiplex PCR. The repertoire consists of 50,000 or so clones, with 80% to 90% occurring once and the leading ten covering roughly 0.95%. The source was CD4+ or CD8+ T cells sorted from blood, collected in a trial of the OX40 agonist ivuxolimab. The receptors shown here come from an adult with an advanced solid tumor such as melanoma, head and neck, liver or kidney cancer. Both conserved end residues are part of each CDR3. A D gene is named only where the DNA matches it firmly.

j_call	cdr3_length	v_call	d_call	cdr3_aa
TRBJ2-2	17	TRBV5-8	TRBD1	CASSQRSGAGGTGELFF
TRBJ1-2	13	TRBV2	NA	CASSRDSNYGYTF
TRBJ1-2	15	TRBV27	NA	CASSRVAGLLGGYTF
TRBJ1-1	14	TRBV28	TRBD1	CASSRRQGTTEAFF
TRBJ2-5	14	TRBV9	NA	CASSVADNQETQYF
TRBJ2-3	16	TRBV6-5	TRBD2	CASSYSMRGGGDTQYF
TRBJ2-7	15	TRBV18	TRBD1	CASSILTGMEYEQYF
TRBJ1-4	16	TRBV18	TRBD1	CASSPGQGFRDEKLFF
TRBJ2-5	14	TRBV7-2	NA	CASSQRTGQETQYF
TRBJ2-4	16	TRBV2	NA	CASSEARGLAKNIQYF
TRBJ2-1	15	TRBV5-6	TRBD2	CASSLALAGYNEQFF
TRBJ2-1	17	TRBV7-9	NA	CASSLSPPENSYNEQFF
TRBJ2-3	16	TRBV5-5	NA	CASSPPPRGSTDTQYF
TRBJ2-1	13	TRBV7-3	TRBD2	CASSPPGGIEQFF
TRBJ2-5	15	TRBV7-7	NA	CASSQTGIGGETQYF
TRBJ2-7	14	TRBV2	NA	CASSESQASYEQYF
TRBJ1-2	15	TRBV5-4	TRBD1	CASSLSGTGGYGYTF
TRBJ2-5	14	TRBV5-6	NA	CASSLEWDAETQYF
TRBJ2-1	18	TRBV11-2	TRBD2	CASSRRLAGGSSNNEQFF
TRBJ2-6	17	TRBV28	NA	CASSLSTGKSGANVLTF
TRBJ1-1	12	TRBV18	NA	CASSPGHGEAFF
TRBJ2-3	15	TRBV2	TRBD1	CASSYRGLGTDTQYF
TRBJ2-7	13	TRBV5-1	NA	CASSLGGTYEQYF
TRBJ1-1	15	TRBV4-1	NA	CASSQEGSMNTEAFF
TRBJ2-2	13	TRBV6-4	NA	CASSARLAGELFF
TRBJ2-3	16	TRBV27	TRBD2	CASSSLAGAGPDTQYF
TRBJ1-2	16	TRBV6-8	TRBD1	CASSYDVGGARRGYTF
TRBJ2-7	14	TRBV28	TRBD2	CASRLAGGIYEQYF
TRBJ2-7	14	TRBV2	NA	CASSLHGAPYEQYF
TRBJ2-3	14	TRBV6-5	TRBD2	CASRGLEGTDTQYF
TRBJ2-3	16	TRBV27	NA	CASSPRVRTSPDTQYF
TRBJ2-7	11	TRBV28	NA	CASSAGYEQYF
TRBJ2-7	14	TRBV5-1	NA	CASSFSRQSYEQYF
TRBJ2-5	17	TRBV19	TRBD2	CASSGTSGSWLGETQYF
TRBJ1-4	12	TRBV19	NA	CASWRDGEKLFF
TRBJ2-5	11	TRBV7-9	NA	CASRLKETQYF
TRBJ2-3	16	TRBV6-5	TRBD2	CASSSPTREGTDTQYF
TRBJ1-3	13	TRBV5-1	NA	CASSGTPGNTIYF
TRBJ2-5	12	TRBV6-1	NA	CASKPGTRAQYF
TRBJ2-2	15	TRBV2	TRBD2	CASSILAGGTGELFF
TRBJ1-2	13	TRBV30	NA	CAWSDPGNYGYTF
TRBJ2-3	13	TRBV2	NA	CASSEVDAGTQYF
NA	14	TRBV18	NA	CASSRGTGDYEQYF
TRBJ2-3	16	TRBV5-5	TRBD2	CASSGLGLAGSDTQYF
TRBJ1-1	13	TRBV15	NA	CATSRPGRTEAFF
TRBJ1-2	13	TRBV6-1	TRBD1	CASSWDRNYGYTF
TRBJ2-5	13	TRBV7-2	TRBD1	CASSSTGAETQYF
TRBJ1-4	12	TRBV6-1	NA	CASNGGIGKLFF
TRBJ2-1	16	TRBV4-2	TRBD2	CASSSPGVAGGNEQFF
TRBJ1-1	13	TRBV5-6	NA	CASAPDTRGEAFF
TRBJ2-5	16	TRBV4-1	TRBD2	CASSQLAGPNSETQYF
TRBJ2-1	11	TRBV7-9	NA	CASSLLGEQFF